This T cell receptor (beta chain) is from a study of regulatory T cells in long-lasting Graves disease. V lost 0 bases to trimming and J lost 2 bases, with 6 bases between them. The CDR3 length is 14 residues. The germline CDR1 and CDR2 sequences are PRHDT and FYEKMQ (reference sequence). Both iRepertoire HTBI primers and Arm-PCR of CDR3 regions were used to build the TCR beta libraries. TCRdb re-analysed the multiplex PCR reads in MiXCR, keeping a single row per CDR3 protein. Of about 610,000 distinct CDR3 sequences in the sample, approximately 16% are singletons; the top ten hold 9.5% to 15%. The time point here: newly diagnosed GD, antithyroid drugs for less than 3 months. RNA from PBMCs was the source of the TCR library. This clonotype was counted only a few times. This same sample was also taken into another study, of T cells in Graves' hyperthyroidism and ophthalmopathy.

The V gene is TRBV13, the J gene TRBJ2-3; the D is unclear. Source: peripheral blood mononuclear cells (PBMCs), taken at new diagnosis, from a patient treated with antithyroid drugs. The source of this sequence is a man between 18 and 29 years old with Graves disease. CDR3 sequence (DNA): TGTGCCAGCAGCTTAGGAATAACCACAGATACGCAGTATTTT. As protein: CASSLGITTDTQYF. Looking up the rest from reference TRBV13 and TRBJ2-3 gives the full variable domain: AAGVIQSPRHLIKEKRETATLKCYPIPRHDTVYWYQQGPGQDPQFLISFYEKMQSDKGSIPDRFSAQQFSDYHSELNMSSLELGDSALYFCASSLGITTDTQYFGPGTRLTVL.